The clone carrying this TCR beta chain was seen only once. The sample originates from a study of blood T cell repertoires in COVID-19. Overall study context: Specimens from acute and convalescent COVID-19 originated in the United States, Italy and Spain. The analysed material was cDNA or gDNA that came from T cells, B-cell-depleted T cells, or PBMCs.

V was pared by 3 bases and J by 5 bases, with 5 bases of the junction left unmatched. Germline-derived CDR1 and CDR2 are GTSNPN and SVGIG (reference sequence). This CDR3 region has 14 residues. Original analysis: From reference gene primer amplification, estimates of nucleated cell counts were derived. The table came from immunoSEQ multiplex PCR; TCRdb's copy has only in-frame clones and leaves some out. The V and J calls and clone size come from that table; D and trimming were worked out from the DNA. The sample records around 140,000 clones, approximately 88% being singletons. The sequence was collected from a man between 70 and 80 years old with active COVID-19. The rearrangement uses TRBV30 and TRBJ1-2, with TRBD1 matching 11 bases. The sequenced sample was peripheral blood. CDR3 amino acids: CAWRGTGGRYGYTF. For the CDR3, the DNA is TGTGCCTGGAGGGGGACAGGGGGACGGTATGGCTACACCTTC.